This T cell receptor (beta chain) was found in a study of Ad26.COV2.S vaccination and SARS-CoV-2 variants. Noted treatment: 15 to 20 received Ad26.COV2.S at low or high dose, single or two shots; several received placebo; per-sample allocation not given. Sampling happened 63 days after the first vaccine or placebo injection. Profiling relied on immunoSEQ multiplex PCR, and the TCRdb table lists in-frame clones only, not all of them. The profile shows about 680,000 clones, around 89% of them singletons. The starting material was peripheral blood, obtained in a trial of Ad26.COV2.S vaccine versus placebo. The TCR sequence derives from a person aged 18 to 65 who received the Ad26.COV2.S COVID-19 vaccine or a placebo.

DNA of the CDR3: TGTGCCAGCGGGGGGCTATCCTACGAGCAGTACTTC. Protein product: CASGGLSYEQYF. The rearrangement joins TRBV14 to TRBJ2-7; perhaps D is TRBD1 or TRBD2 (6 bases each). CDR3 length: 12 residues. V lost 8 bases to trimming and J lost 1 base, with 9 bases between them. Germline V gene sequence: CDR1 SGHDN, CDR2 FVKESK.